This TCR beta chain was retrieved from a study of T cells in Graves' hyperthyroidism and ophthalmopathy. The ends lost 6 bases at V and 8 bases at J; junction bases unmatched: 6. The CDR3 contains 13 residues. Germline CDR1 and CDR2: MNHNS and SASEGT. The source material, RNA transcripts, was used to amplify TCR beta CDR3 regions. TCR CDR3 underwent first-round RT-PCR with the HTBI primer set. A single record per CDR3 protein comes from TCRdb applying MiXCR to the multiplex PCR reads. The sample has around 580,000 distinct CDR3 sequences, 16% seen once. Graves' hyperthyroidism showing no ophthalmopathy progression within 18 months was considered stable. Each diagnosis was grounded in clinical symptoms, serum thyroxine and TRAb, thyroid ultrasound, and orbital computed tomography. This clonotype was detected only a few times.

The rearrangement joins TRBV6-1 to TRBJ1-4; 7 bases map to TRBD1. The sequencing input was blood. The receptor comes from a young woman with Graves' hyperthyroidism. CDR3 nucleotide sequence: TGTGCCAGCAGCGGCAGGGGGGAGGAAAAACTGTTTTTT. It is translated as CASSGRGEEKLFF.